One TCR beta chain is described in this entry. Its antigen remains unidentified. Base quality data are lacking; no much larger clone is found one base away. One collaborating source in Seattle enrolled patients during active infection and followed them longitudinally through the course of disease. Whole blood was collected in K2EDTA tubes by collaborating institutions according to the institutions' own protocols. For TCRbeta analysis, collaborators shipped samples as frozen whole blood, isolated PBMCs, or DNA extracted from either of those sample types. TCRbeta CDR3 regions were amplified from genomic DNA using the immunoSEQ Assay, a bias-controlled multiplex PCR. On the study's bioinformatics: Nucleated cell counts per sample were estimated from amplification of reference gene primers within the assay. Sequence reads were collapsed and filtered to measure the absolute abundance of every unique TCRbeta CDR3 rearrangement. For each sample, productive Simpson clonality was calculated as the square root of Simpson's diversity index over productive rearrangements. This immuneACCESS table, as held by TCRdb, lists in-frame sequences with V and J called but not all clones. Of the missing ones, under half trace to an unresolved V gene in checked studies; the others have no known cause. For V, J and clone size, that table is used; D and trimming come from the DNA. Within this sample are 150,000 to 200,000 clones, with 85% to 90% of them counted one time only. The ten largest make up around 12% of the sample.

Looking up the germline V gene (reference sequence) yields CDR1 GTSNPN and CDR2 SVGIG. The CDR3, from cysteine to phenylalanine, totals 12 residues. Left in the record is the CDR3 DNA by itself, 36 bases read in frame from the first base. The germline ends are 7 bases apart after V is trimmed by 3 bases and J by 2 bases. This record comes from a study of blood T cell repertoires in COVID-19 (dated by TCRdb to between 2020 and 2021). Concerning the study at large: Samples from collaborators originated in the United States, Italy and Spain and spanned both the acute and convalescent phases of COVID-19. The material from the prospective study consisted of cDNA or gDNA derived from T cells, B-cell-depleted T cells, or PBMCs. Deeply sampled blood TCRbeta repertoires from subjects exposed to, actively infected with, or recovered from COVID-19 were included in the dataset. A freely available public database, intended as a resource for researchers studying the immune response to SARS-CoV-2, is where the repertoires were released. Samples came from the ongoing ImmuneRACE study (first 160 participants) plus 1,254 subjects from 6 global collaborators. The sample metadata nearly always contained a de-identified subject ID, COVID-19 status, age in years and sex. HLA class I and class II types, where available, came from metadata supplied by the sample provider rather than from assay-based typing. Study-level results and caveats: The quantity of clinical and demographic metadata differed by source and by participant and was supplied without curation.

The receptor chain draws on TRBV30 and TRBJ1-1; TRBD1 might be the D gene, on 5 matching bases. This clonotype was sampled from an older woman with COVID-19, enrolled during active disease. The sequenced sample was peripheral blood. The CDR3 corresponds to CAWRGQNTEAFF. The nucleotides read TGTGCCTGGAGAGGACAAAACACTGAAGCTTTCTTT.